These T cell receptor beta chains were read from a single sample in a study of beta chain features in type 1 diabetes. The assay was immunoSEQ multiplex PCR, and TCRdb's table has in-frame clones only and misses some. Here the sample spans some 150,000 clones, under 60% being singletons. The sequenced sample was Tregs from blood. These receptors originate from a young man in good health. Each CDR3 is given with its conserved first and last residue. The D gene is left open where the match is weak. Clone size appears in some rows only: once, few, many, or a class for an expanded clone.

>-|TRBV30|few|TRBJ1-2
TGTGCCTGGAGTGTGGGGCACTCCAACTATGGCTACACCTTC
CAWSVGHSNYGYTF
>TRBD2|TRBV19|-|TRBJ2-1
TGTGCCAGTAGTATCAAGGGACTAGCACATCGGGAGCAGTTCTTC
CASSIKGLAHREQFF
>TRBD2|TRBV27|-|TRBJ2-3
TGTGCCAGCAGTTCCCGGACTAGCGGGAGACGATATACGCAGTATTTT
CASSSRTSGRRYTQYF
>-|TRBV7-3|few|TRBJ2-2
TGTGCCAGCAGCTTGTTTGCGGGACTTCGCGTCGCCGGGGAGCTGTTTTTT
CASSLFAGLRVAGELFF
>TRBD2|TRBV7-2|-|TRBJ2-7
TGTGCCAGCAGCTTCAGCTCGGGGGGTTCCTACGAGCAGTACTTC
CASSFSSGGSYEQYF
>TRBD2|TRBV27|few|TRBJ2-1
TGTGCCAGCAGCCACGGACTAGCGGGATTAAGGGAGCAGTTCTTC
CASSHGLAGLREQFF
>-|TRBV18|few|TRBJ1-1
TGTGCCAGCTCACCACAGGGGGACACTGAAGCTTTCTTT
CASSPQGDTEAFF
>TRBD1|TRBV7-9|-|TRBJ2-6
TGTGCCAGCAGCTCTCGGACAGGGGTGGCTGGGGCCAACGTCCTGACTTTC
CASSSRTGVAGANVLTF
>-|TRBV5-1|-|TRBJ2-5
TGCGCCAGCAGCCTACAGCCGCAAGAGACCCAGTACTTC
CASSLQPQETQYF
>TRBD2|TRBV29-1|-|TRBJ2-1
TGCAGCGTTGAAGGCCTAGCGGGGGTTTATGGTGAGCAGTTCTTC
CSVEGLAGVYGEQFF
>TRBD2|TRBV5-1|-|TRBJ2-7
TGCGCCAGCAGTCGACTAGCGAGAAACTACGAGCAGTACTTC
CASSRLARNYEQYF
>TRBD1|TRBV7-3|few|TRBJ2-3
TGTGCCAGCAGCTTAACAGGACAGGGCCAAGATACGCAGTATTTT
CASSLTGQGQDTQYF
>TRBD2|TRBV20-1|-|TRBJ2-1
TGCAGTGCTCCGGGAGGGGGTGAGCAGTTCTTC
CSAPGGGEQFF
>-|TRBV18|-|TRBJ2-7
TGTGCCAGCTCCACAGGGTTGGGCGAGCAGTACTTC
CASSTGLGEQYF
>-|TRBV7-3|once|TRBJ2-3
TGTGCCAGCAGCTTAAGAGGTGGGGGGACAGATACGCAGTATTTT
CASSLRGGGTDTQYF
>-|TRBV7-8|-|TRBJ1-5
TGTGCCAGCAGCTCTGGAGGTCAGCCCCAGCATTTT
CASSSGGQPQHF
>-|TRBV6-6|-|TRBJ2-2
TGTGCCAGCAAACGGGACACCGGGGAGCTGTTTTTT
CASKRDTGELFF
>-|TRBV9|few|TRBJ2-1
TGTGCCAGCAGCGTTTTGGGGGGACTCGGCTACAATGAGCAGTTCTTC
CASSVLGGLGYNEQFF
>TRBD2|TRBV7-3|-|TRBJ2-7
TGTGCCAGCAGCCTGGGGGGGGTTGGGAACGAGCAGTACTTC
CASSLGGVGNEQYF
>-|TRBV7-6|-|TRBJ2-2
TGTGCCAGCAGCTTAGGTCTGCGGGGTACCGGGGAGCTGTTTTTT
CASSLGLRGTGELFF
>TRBD2|TRBV19|few|TRBJ2-3
TGTGCCAGTAGTCTGGGGACTACCCTCACAGATACGCAGTATTTT
CASSLGTTLTDTQYF
>TRBD1|TRBV7-9|-|TRBJ1-2
TGTGCCAGCTCTCCTGCAGGGGGGAGCTATGGCTACACCTTC
CASSPAGGSYGYTF
>TRBD1|TRBV9|-|TRBJ2-5
TGTGCCAGCAGCGCGGGGACAGGTTCCACCGCGGAGACCCAGTACTTC
CASSAGTGSTAETQYF
>-|TRBV30|-|TRBJ2-7
TGTGCCTGGAGTGTCATCCTCAAGCGGGAGCAGTACTTC
CAWSVILKREQYF
>-|TRBV15|few|TRBJ2-5
TGTGCCACCAGCAGAGATCGGGGTTCGGAGACCCAGTACTTC
CATSRDRGSETQYF
>-|TRBV5-1|-|TRBJ1-2
TGCGCCAGCAGCTTGATTCAGGGGCGCTGGAACAACTATGGCTACACCTTC
CASSLIQGRWNNYGYTF
>TRBD1|TRBV4-1|few|TRBJ2-7
TGCGCCAGCAGCCGTGACAGGGCCTACGAGCAGTACTTC
CASSRDRAYEQYF
>-|TRBV6-1|-|TRBJ1-1
TGTGCCAGCAGTGAAAGGAGGTCCACTGAAGCTTTCTTT
CASSERRSTEAFF
>TRBD2|TRBV5-1|-|TRBJ2-1
TGCGCCAGCAGCCGGACTAGCGGGAGGTGGTACAATGAGCAGTTCTTC
CASSRTSGRWYNEQFF
>TRBD2|TRBV4-3|-|TRBJ2-1
TGCGCCAGCAGCCAGCGGGGGGGAGGCAATGAGCAGTTCTTC
CASSQRGGGNEQFF
>TRBD1|TRBV28|-|TRBJ1-1
TGTGCCAGCAGTTCAGGGGGAGGCACTGAAGCTTTCTTT
CASSSGGGTEAFF
>TRBD2|TRBV7-6|few|TRBJ2-2
TGTGCCAGCAACCCGTGGGGGGGAGGACCCAACACCGGGGAGCTGTTTTTT
CASNPWGGGPNTGELFF
>TRBD1|TRBV7-2|-|TRBJ2-7
TGTGCCAGCAGCCCTCGGACAGGGAACTACGAGCAGTACTTC
CASSPRTGNYEQYF
>-|TRBV15|-|TRBJ1-5
TGTGCCACCAGCAGACGGACGGGGATCACCCCCCAGCATTTT
CATSRRTGITPQHF
>-|TRBV7-9|-|TRBJ1-2
TGTGCCAGCAGCTTAGGGCAGGGGCTCTACACCTTC
CASSLGQGLYTF
>TRBD2|TRBV7-2|-|TRBJ2-5
TGTGCCAGCAGCTTCGGGCGGGGGGACCAAGAGACCCAGTACTTC
CASSFGRGDQETQYF
>-|TRBV14|few|TRBJ2-3
TGTGCCAGCAGACTCACTTGGGGGCCGCAGTATTTT
CASRLTWGPQYF
>TRBD2|TRBV10-3|-|TRBJ2-1
TGTGCCAAGGGACTAGCCCGAAACAATGAGCAGTTCTTC
CAKGLARNNEQFF
>TRBD2|TRBV7-9|few|TRBJ2-1
TGTGCCAGCAGCCCCCGGGGGGGGGCTCGAGAGCAGTTCTTC
CASSPRGGAREQFF
>TRBD2|TRBV4-3|-|TRBJ2-5
TGCGCCAGCAGCCCTCTGCTTAGCGGGGGCCCAGAGACCCAGTACTTC
CASSPLLSGGPETQYF
>-|TRBV29-1|-|TRBJ2-3
TGCAGCGTGTCGCGGAGCACAGATACGCAGTATTTT
CSVSRSTDTQYF
>-|TRBV6-6|few|TRBJ1-1
TGTGCCAGCATCACCGGGAGATCCGGGGCTTTCTTT
CASITGRSGAFF
>-|TRBV7-9|-|TRBJ2-5
TGTGCCAGCTCCGGGACTTACCAAGAGACCCAGTACTTC
CASSGTYQETQYF
>-|TRBV7-8|-|TRBJ2-2
TGTGCCAGCAGCTTAGGGTTGCTAGTCTACACCGGGGAGCTGTTTTTT
CASSLGLLVYTGELFF
>-|TRBV5-1|-|TRBJ2-1
TGCGCCAGCAGCCCGCAGGGGAGAGACAATGAGCAGTTCTTC
CASSPQGRDNEQFF
>TRBD1|TRBV10-3|few|TRBJ1-1
TGTGCCACCGCCGGGACAGGGGGGACTGAAGCTTTCTTT
CATAGTGGTEAFF
>TRBD1|TRBV13|few|TRBJ1-6
TGTGCCAGCAGCCGGGACAGGGTGGGTTCACCCCTCCACTTT
CASSRDRVGSPLHF
>TRBD2|TRBV10-3|-|TRBJ2-1
TGTGCCATCAGTCCTTCTAGCGGCTCCTACAATGAGCAGTTCTTC
CAISPSSGSYNEQFF
>-|TRBV19|-|TRBJ1-6
TGTGCCAGTAGTATTGGGCGTGGGGGCAACTCACCCCTCCACTTT
CASSIGRGGNSPLHF
>-|TRBV7-6|-|TRBJ2-2
TGTGCCAGCAGCTTAGCTCCAGGAGGGGACACCGGGGAGCTGTTTTTT
CASSLAPGGDTGELFF
>TRBD1|TRBV5-8|few|TRBJ2-3
TGTGCCAGCAGCTCAGGGGCCTGGACAGGTCCAACAGATACGCAGTATTTT
CASSSGAWTGPTDTQYF
>TRBD1|TRBV7-2|-|TRBJ2-7
TGTGCCAGCAGATTCGCCGGGACAGGGGCCTACGAGCAGTACTTC
CASRFAGTGAYEQYF
>-|TRBV10-3|-|TRBJ2-2
TGTGCCATCACCCCGGGTGGGGGGGGCCGCACCGGGGAGCTGTTTTTT
CAITPGGGGRTGELFF
>TRBD1|TRBV10-3|-|TRBJ2-3
TGTGCCATCAGAGGGGCAGGGGGATCGGGCACAGATACGCAGTATTTT
CAIRGAGGSGTDTQYF
>TRBD1|TRBV7-3|few|TRBJ2-7
TGTGCCAGCAGCTACTCGACAGGGTCCCGCTACGAGCAGTACTTC
CASSYSTGSRYEQYF
>-|TRBV7-2|-|TRBJ1-4
TGTGCCAGCAGCTTACTGGGGCCTCTGGGGACTAATGAAAAACTGTTTTTT
CASSLLGPLGTNEKLFF
>TRBD1|TRBV2|-|TRBJ1-6
TGTGCCAGCAGCCGACAGGGGCCTAGGCGGGGAGGCTATAATTCACCCCTCCACTTT
CASSRQGPRRGGYNSPLHF
>-|TRBV10-1|-|TRBJ1-3
TGCGCCAGCAGTGAGTCACCCAGCTGGAGCTCTGGAAACACCATATATTTT
CASSESPSWSSGNTIYF
>-|TRBV19|-|TRBJ2-1
TGTGCCAGTAGTTCAGGGGTGAACAATGAGCAGTTCTTC
CASSSGVNNEQFF